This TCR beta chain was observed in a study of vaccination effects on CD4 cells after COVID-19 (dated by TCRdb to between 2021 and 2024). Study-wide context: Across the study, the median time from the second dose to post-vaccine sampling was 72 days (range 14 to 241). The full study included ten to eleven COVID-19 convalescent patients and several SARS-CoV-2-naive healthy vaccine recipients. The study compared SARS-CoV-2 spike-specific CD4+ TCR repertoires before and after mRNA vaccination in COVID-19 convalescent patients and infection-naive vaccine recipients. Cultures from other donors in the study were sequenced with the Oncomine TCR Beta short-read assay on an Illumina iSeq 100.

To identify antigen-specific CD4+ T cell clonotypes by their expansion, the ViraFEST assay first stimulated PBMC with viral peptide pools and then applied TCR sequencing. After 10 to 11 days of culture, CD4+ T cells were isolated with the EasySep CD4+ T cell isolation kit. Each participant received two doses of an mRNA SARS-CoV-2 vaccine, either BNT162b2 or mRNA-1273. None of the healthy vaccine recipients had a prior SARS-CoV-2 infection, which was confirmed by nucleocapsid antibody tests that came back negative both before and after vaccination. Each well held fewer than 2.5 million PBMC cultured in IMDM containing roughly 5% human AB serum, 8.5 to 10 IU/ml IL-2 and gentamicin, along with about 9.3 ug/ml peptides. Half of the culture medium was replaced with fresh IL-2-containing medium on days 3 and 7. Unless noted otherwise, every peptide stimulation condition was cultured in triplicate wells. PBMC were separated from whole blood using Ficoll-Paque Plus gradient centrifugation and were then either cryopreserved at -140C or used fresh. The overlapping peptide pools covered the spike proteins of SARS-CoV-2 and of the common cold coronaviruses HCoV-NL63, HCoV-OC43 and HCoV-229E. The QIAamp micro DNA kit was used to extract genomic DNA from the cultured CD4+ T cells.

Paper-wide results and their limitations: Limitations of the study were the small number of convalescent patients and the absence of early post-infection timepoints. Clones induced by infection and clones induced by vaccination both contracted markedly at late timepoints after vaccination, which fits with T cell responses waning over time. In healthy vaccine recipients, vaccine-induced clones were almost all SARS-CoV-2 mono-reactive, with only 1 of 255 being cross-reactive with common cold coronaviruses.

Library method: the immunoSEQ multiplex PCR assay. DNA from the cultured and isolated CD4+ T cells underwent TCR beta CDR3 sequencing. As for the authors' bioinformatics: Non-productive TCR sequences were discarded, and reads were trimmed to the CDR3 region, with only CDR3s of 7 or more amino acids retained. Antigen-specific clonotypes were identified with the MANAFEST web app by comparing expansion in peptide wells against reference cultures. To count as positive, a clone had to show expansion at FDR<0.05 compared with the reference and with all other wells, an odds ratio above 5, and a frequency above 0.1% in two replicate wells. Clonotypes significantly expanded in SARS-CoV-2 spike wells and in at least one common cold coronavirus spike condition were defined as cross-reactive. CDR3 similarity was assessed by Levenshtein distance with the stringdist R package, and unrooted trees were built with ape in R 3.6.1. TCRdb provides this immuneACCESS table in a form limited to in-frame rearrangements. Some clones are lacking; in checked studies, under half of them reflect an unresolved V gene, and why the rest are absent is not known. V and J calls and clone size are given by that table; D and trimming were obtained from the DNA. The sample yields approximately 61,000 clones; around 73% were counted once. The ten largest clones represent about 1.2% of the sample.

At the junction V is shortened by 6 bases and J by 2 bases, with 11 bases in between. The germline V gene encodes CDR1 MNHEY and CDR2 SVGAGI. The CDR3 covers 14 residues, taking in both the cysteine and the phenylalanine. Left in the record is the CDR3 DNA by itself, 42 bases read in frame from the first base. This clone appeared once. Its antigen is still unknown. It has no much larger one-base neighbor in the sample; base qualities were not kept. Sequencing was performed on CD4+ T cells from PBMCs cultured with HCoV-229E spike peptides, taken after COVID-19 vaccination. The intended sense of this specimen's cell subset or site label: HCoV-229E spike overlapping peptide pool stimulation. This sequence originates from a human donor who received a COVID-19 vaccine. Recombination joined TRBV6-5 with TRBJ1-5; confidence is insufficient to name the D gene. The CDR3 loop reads CASRSTGGNQPQHF. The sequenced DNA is TGTGCCAGCAGATCTACTGGGGGCAATCAGCCCCAGCATTTT.